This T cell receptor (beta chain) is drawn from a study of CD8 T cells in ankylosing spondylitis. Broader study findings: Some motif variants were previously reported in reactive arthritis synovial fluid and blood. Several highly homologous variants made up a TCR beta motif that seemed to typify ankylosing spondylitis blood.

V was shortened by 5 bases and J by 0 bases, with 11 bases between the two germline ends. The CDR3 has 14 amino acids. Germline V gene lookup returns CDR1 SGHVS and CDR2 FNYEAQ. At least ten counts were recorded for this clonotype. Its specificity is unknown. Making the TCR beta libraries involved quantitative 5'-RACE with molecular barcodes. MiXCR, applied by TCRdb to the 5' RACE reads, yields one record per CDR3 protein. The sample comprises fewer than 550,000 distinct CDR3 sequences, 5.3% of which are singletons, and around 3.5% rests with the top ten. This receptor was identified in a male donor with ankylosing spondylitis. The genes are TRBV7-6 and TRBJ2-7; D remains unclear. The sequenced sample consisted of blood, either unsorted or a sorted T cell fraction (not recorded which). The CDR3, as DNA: TGTGCCAGCAGCCCCAGACCGGACTCCTACGAGCAGTACTTC. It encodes CASSPRPDSYEQYF.